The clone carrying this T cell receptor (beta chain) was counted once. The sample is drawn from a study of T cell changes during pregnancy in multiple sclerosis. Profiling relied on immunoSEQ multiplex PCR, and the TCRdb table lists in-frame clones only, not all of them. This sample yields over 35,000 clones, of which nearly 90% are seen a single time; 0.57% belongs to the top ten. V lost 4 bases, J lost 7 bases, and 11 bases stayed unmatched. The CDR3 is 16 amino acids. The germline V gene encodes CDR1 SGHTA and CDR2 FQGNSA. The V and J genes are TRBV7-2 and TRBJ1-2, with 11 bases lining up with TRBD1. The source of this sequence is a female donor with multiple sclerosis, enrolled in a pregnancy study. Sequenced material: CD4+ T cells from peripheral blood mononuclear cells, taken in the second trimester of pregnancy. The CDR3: CASSSSTGTGGFGYTF. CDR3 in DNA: TGTGCCAGCAGCTCCTCCACCGGGACAGGGGGTTTTGGCTACACCTTC.